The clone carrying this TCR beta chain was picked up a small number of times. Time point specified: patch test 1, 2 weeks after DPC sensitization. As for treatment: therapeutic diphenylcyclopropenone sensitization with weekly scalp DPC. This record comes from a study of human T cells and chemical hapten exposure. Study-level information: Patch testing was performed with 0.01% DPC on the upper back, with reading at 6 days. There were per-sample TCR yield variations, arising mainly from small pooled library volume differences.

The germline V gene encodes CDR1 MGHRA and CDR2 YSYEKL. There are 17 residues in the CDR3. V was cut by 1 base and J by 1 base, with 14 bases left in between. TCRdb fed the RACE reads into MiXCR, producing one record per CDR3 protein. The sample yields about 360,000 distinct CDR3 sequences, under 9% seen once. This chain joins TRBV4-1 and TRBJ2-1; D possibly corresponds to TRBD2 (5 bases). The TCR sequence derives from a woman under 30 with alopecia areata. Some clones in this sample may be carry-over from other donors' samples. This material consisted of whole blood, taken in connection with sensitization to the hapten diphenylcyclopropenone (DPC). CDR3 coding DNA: TGCGCCAGCAGCCAAGTCCCGGGGTCAGTGTCCTACAATGAGCAGTTCTTC. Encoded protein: CASSQVPGSVSYNEQFF.